The next 14 T cell receptor beta chains were all read from a single sample in a study of immune evolution from preneoplasia to lung adenocarcinoma. Method: immunoSEQ multiplex PCR; TCRdb's copy keeps in-frame clones and lacks some. Altogether over 3,500 clones are present, about three quarters being singletons, with the ten largest covering around 11%. Sequenced material: FFPE minimally invasive lung adenocarcinoma tissue. The receptors originated from an older person with lung adenocarcinoma.

J is TRBJ2-3 and V is TRBV18, with 7 bases aligning to TRBD2. The CDR3 has 14 amino acids. CDR1 and CDR2 (germline): KGHSH, LQKENI. V gave up 6 bases and J gave up 4 bases; unmatched junction bases: 7. The CDR3 DNA is TGTGCCAGCTCGCTGGGGCGGGAGTCAGATACGCAGTATTTT. Its protein product is CASSLGRESDTQYF.

The V gene is TRBV5-6, the J gene TRBJ2-3; D not resolved. Germline V gene sequence: CDR1 SGHDT, CDR2 YYEEEE. There are 14 residues in the CDR3. Trimming took 0 bases from V and 2 from J, leaving 7 bases between them. CDR3 region: CASSLVRTTDTQYF. Written as DNA, the CDR3 is TGTGCCAGCAGCTTGGTAAGGACCACAGATACGCAGTATTTT.

The chain employs TRBV12-5 and TRBJ2-5, with TRBD1 matching 8 bases. Unmatched junction bases numbered 7, after V lost 5 bases and J lost 14 bases. The length of the CDR3 is 11 residues. CDR1 and CDR2 (germline): LGHNT, FRNRAP. The CDR3 region has the DNA TGTGCTAGTGGTATTGGGGACAGGAGCTACTTC. Protein sequence: CASGIGDRSYF.

The genes are TRBV6-1 and TRBJ2-5; tentatively, D is TRBD1 (5 bases). Trimming left V 2 bases short and J 6 bases short, with 10 bases between. Germline V CDR1 and CDR2: MNHNS, SASEGT. This CDR3 has 13 amino acids. For the CDR3, the DNA is TGTGCCAGCAGTGAACAGGGTGGAAAGACCCAGTACTTC. The encoded protein is CASSEQGGKTQYF.

V and J are TRBV6-6 and TRBJ2-7; D is tentatively TRBD1 or TRBD2 (5 bases each). Per germline, CDR1 MNHNY and CDR2 SVGAGI (reference sequence). The V end was cut by 6 bases, the J end by 1 base, with 10 bases between. The CDR3 sequence is 13 residues long. This CDR3 is CASRYGTSYEQYF. CDR3 DNA: TGTGCCAGCAGATATGGGACGTCCTACGAGCAGTACTTC.

The chain joins TRBV7-2 to TRBJ1-5; 8 bases fit TRBD1. Germline CDR1 SGHTA, CDR2 FQGNSA. This CDR3 has 14 amino acids. The trim removed 5 bases at V and 4 bases at J, leaving 4 bases unmatched. CDR3: CASSPGQGNQPQHF. DNA of the CDR3: TGTGCCAGCAGCCCAGGACAGGGTAATCAGCCCCAGCATTTT.

This rearrangement joins TRBV30 to TRBJ2-5; D gene uncertain. The CDR3 is made up of 14 amino acids. CDR1 and CDR2 (germline): GTSNPN, SVGIG (reference sequence). Trimming took off 1 base at V and 2 bases at J, with 11 bases between the two ends. The chain's CDR3 is CAWSELGLQETQYF. The CDR3 bases are TGTGCCTGGAGTGAGCTAGGCCTTCAAGAGACCCAGTACTTC.

The chain links TRBV28 to TRBJ2-2; D is uncertain. This CDR3 has 14 residues. Germline CDR1 is MDHEN and CDR2 is SYDVKM. Deletions cut 4 bases from V and 0 bases from J, with 6 bases between. The CDR3 here is CASSWTANTGELFF. CDR3 bases: TGTGCCAGCAGTTGGACCGCGAACACCGGGGAGCTGTTTTTT.

This clone was seen only once. The rearrangement links TRBV2 to TRBJ2-7; tentatively, D is TRBD1 (6 bases). Germline CDR1 is SNHLY and CDR2 is FYNNEI. The CDR3 extends over 14 amino acids. V lost 4 bases and J 4 bases, leaving 14 bases between the germline ends. CDR3 nucleotides: TGTGCCAGCAGTGTGGACAGCGAATCTTACGAGCAGTACTTC. Protein sequence: CASSVDSESYEQYF.

J is TRBJ1-2 and V is TRBV2; D not certain. The CDR3 is 11 amino acids. Germline CDR1 and CDR2: SNHLY and FYNNEI. Trimming pared 9 bases from V and 3 bases from J, leaving 8 bases between. The CDR3 is CASREHYGYTF. CDR3 nucleotides: TGTGCCAGTCGGGAGCACTATGGCTACACCTTC.

This chain uses TRBV27 with TRBJ1-1; 7 positions agree with TRBD1. The trim removed 6 bases at V and 6 bases at J, leaving 16 bases unmatched. Germline CDR1 reads MNHEY; CDR2 reads SMNVEV (reference sequence). The CDR3 loop spans 16 amino acids. The CDR3 reads CASSLREGGAWSEAFF. CDR3 nucleotide sequence: TGTGCCAGCAGCCTAAGAGAAGGGGGCGCATGGTCTGAAGCTTTCTTT.

J is TRBJ2-7 and V is TRBV6-1, with unresolved D. The CDR3 runs to 14 residues. V gave up 8 bases and J gave up 2 bases, with 16 bases separating them. Germline V gene sequence: CDR1 MNHNS, CDR2 SASEGT. In DNA, the CDR3 is TGTGCCAGCCCCGGAGACGGAAGCCCCTACGAGCAGTACTTC. Amino acids: CASPGDGSPYEQYF.

The CDR3 here is CSVERAESLTDTQYF. For the CDR3, the DNA is TGCAGCGTTGAGAGGGCAGAGAGTCTCACAGATACGCAGTATTTT. The chain combines TRBV29-1 with TRBJ2-3, with TRBD2 as a possible D gene (5 bases). The germline V and J ends were trimmed by 3 bases and 2 bases, with 15 bases remaining between them. The CDR3 contains 15 residues. Germline CDR1 reads SQVTM; CDR2 reads ANQGSEA.

V gene TRBV7-9 combines with J gene TRBJ1-2; no clear D. The CDR3 loop spans 12 amino acids. From germline, CDR1 is SEHNR and CDR2 FQNEAQ (reference sequence). V was clipped by 5 bases and J by 8 bases, with 12 bases between them. In nucleotides, the CDR3 is TGTGCCAGCAGCCTCCCGCGGAGGGGCTACACCTTC. As protein: CASSLPRRGYTF.